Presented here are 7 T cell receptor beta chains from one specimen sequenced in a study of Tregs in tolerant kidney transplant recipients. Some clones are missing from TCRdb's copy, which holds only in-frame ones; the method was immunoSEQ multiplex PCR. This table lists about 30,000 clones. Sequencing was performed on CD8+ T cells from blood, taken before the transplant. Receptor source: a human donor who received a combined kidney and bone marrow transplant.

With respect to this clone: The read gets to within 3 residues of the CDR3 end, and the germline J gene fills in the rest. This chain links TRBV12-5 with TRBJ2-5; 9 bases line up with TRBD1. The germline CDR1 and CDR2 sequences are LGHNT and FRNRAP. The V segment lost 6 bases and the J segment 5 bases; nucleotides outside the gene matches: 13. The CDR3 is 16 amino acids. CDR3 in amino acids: CASGPTRQGVTETQYF. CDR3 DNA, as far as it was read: TGTGCTAGTGGACCAACCCGACAGGGGGTAACTGAGACC. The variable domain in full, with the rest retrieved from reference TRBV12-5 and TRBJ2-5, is DARVTQTPRHKVTEMGQEVTMRCQPILGHNTVFWYRQTMMQGLELLAYFRNRAPLDDSGMPKDRFSAEMPDATLATLKIQPSEPRDSAVYFCASGPTRQGVTETQYFGPGTRLLVL.

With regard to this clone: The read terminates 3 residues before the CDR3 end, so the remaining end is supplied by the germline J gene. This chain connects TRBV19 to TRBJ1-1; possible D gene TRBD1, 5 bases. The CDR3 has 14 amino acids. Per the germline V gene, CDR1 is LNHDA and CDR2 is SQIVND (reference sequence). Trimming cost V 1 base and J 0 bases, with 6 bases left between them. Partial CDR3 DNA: TGTGCCAGTAGTATAGGGACACTGAACACTGAA. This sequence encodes CASSIGTLNTE. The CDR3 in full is CASSIGTLNTEAFF.

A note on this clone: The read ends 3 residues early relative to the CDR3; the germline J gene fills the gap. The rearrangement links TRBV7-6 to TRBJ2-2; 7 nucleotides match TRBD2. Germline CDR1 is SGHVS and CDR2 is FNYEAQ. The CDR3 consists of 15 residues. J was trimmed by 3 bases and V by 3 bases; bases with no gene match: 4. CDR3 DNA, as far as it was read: TGTGCCAGCAGCTTGTCCAGCGGGGACACCGGGGAG. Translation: CASSLSSGDTGE. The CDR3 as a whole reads CASSLSSGDTGELFF.

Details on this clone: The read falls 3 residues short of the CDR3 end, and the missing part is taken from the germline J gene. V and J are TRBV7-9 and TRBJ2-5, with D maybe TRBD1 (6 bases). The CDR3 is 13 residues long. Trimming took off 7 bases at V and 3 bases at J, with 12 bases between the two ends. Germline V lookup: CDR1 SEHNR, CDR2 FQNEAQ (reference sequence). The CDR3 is CASIPRTEETQYF. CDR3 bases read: TGTGCCAGCATTCCAAGGACAGAAGAGACC.

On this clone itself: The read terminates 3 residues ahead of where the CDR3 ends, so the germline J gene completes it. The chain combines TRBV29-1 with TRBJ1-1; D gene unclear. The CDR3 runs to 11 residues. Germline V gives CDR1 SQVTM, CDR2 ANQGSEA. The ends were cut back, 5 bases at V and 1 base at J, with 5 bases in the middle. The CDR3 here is CSVHRNTEAFF. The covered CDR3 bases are TGCAGCGTTCACAGGAACACTGAA.

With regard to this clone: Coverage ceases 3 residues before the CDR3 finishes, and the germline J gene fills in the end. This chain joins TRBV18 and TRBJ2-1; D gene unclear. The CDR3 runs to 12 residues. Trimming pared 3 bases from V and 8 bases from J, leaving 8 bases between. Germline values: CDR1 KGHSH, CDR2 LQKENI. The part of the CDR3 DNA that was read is TGTGCCAGCTCACCGTCCGGTGATGAG. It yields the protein CASSPSGDE. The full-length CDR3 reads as CASSPSGDEQFF.

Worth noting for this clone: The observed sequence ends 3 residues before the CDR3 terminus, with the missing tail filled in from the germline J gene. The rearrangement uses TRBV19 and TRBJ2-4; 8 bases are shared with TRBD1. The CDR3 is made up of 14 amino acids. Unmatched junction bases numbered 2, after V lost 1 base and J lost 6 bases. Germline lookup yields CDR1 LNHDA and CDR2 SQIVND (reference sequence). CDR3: CASSIGQGTNIQYF. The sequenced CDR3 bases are TGTGCCAGTAGTATAGGACAGGGGACAAACATT.